The clone carrying this T cell receptor (beta chain) was observed a few times. The antigen is undetermined. Ophthalmopathy cases scored 3 or more on the Clinical Activity Score and 4 or more on NOSPECS grade, with duration below 3 months. The sample comes from a study of T cells in Graves' hyperthyroidism and ophthalmopathy. The study's findings and limits: Ophthalmopathy was distinguished from stable hyperthyroidism by 13 V-J signatures. Ophthalmopathy, as predicted by the model, came a median about six months after the prediction.

From RNA transcripts, TCR beta CDR3 regions were amplified. A first-round RT-PCR of the TCR CDR3 used the HTBI primer set. TCRdb reprocessed the multiplex PCR reads with MiXCR, giving one entry per CDR3 protein. Of about 300,000 distinct CDR3 sequences listed, roughly 20% are singletons. The sample consisted of blood. The sequence came from a man in his fifties or sixties with Graves' ophthalmopathy.

Here the CDR3 reads CASSSPGTSGRHGELFF. The CDR3 DNA reads as TGTGCCAGCAGCTCACCCGGGACTAGCGGGCGGCACGGGGAGCTGTTTTTT. The chain carries TRBV7-3 and TRBJ2-2; 12 nucleotides align to TRBD2. V was clipped by 4 bases and J by 7 bases; unmatched bases: 10. The CDR3 runs 17 residues. The germline V gene encodes CDR1 SGHTA and CDR2 FQGTGA.